This TCR beta chain was found in a study of T-cell reconstitution after alpha-beta-depleted transplantation in children (dated by TCRdb to about 2016). Regarding the study in general: T-cell immune reconstitution after TCRalphabeta/CD19-depleted allogeneic hematopoietic cell transplantation in children was quantitatively tracked in the study by means of TCR repertoire profiling.

Receptor libraries were prepared by PCR. Sequenced using an Illumina HiSeq 2500. To normalize quantification of the TCRbeta repertoire, the TCR libraries were built with molecular barcoding that relied on unique molecular identifiers. Clones were called with MiXCR by TCRdb after fastp trimmed the public reads at Q25, and only in-frame beta chains were retained. Identical CDR3 proteins give one entry, which carries the most common genes and DNA. The sample has hundreds of thousands of distinct CDR3 sequences on record, roughly 18% of them singletons. Of the sample, 2.5% to 4% falls within the top ten clones. The CDR1 and CDR2 encoded by the germline V gene are MNHEY and SVGAGI. V is clipped by 0 bases and J by 0 bases, and the sequence between their germline boundaries is 6 bases long. The cysteine opens and the phenylalanine closes a CDR3 of 15 amino acids. Kept here is only the CDR3 DNA, which spans 45 bases and is read in frame from base 1.

A note on this clonotype: Its binding antigen is unknown. No base quality information exists; no much larger clone differs at one position.

The specimen comprised PBMCs from the stem cell graft donor, sampled from the stem cell graft. This TCR came from a human donor who donated a stem cell graft to a child with acute lymphoblastic leukemia. The V and J genes are TRBV6-5 and TRBJ1-5; there is no confident call for the D gene. The nucleotides read TGTGCCAGCAGTTACTCGACCCGTAGCAATCAGCCCCAGCATTTT. It translates as CASSYSTRSNQPQHF.